This T cell receptor beta chain was sequenced during a study of T cells after posttransplantation cyclophosphamide. Overall study findings and caveats: Tissue-infiltrating T cells from skin or gut overlapped little with blood T cells.

Libraries were prepared by immunoSEQ multiplex PCR; TCRdb keeps only in-frame clonotypes and omits some of them. The top ten hold about 3.1% of the sample, which has some 61,000 clones, just over 90% seen once. In regard to this clone: What it binds is unknown.

Sequencing used PBMCs. This sequence was found in a young woman in good health and a related stem cell transplant donor.

CDR3 nucleotides: TGTGCCAGCAGCCAACCCCGGGACAGGGGGTTCATTGAGCAGTTCTTC. Translating it yields CASSQPRDRGFIEQFF. The chain has TRBV16 and TRBJ2-1; 11 bases are a match to TRBD1. Unmatched junction bases numbered 9, after V lost 2 bases and J lost 9 bases. The germline V gene encodes CDR1 KGHSY and CDR2 FQNENV. The CDR3 has 16 residues. The full variable domain, rest sourced from reference TRBV16 and TRBJ2-1, is GEEVAQTPKHLVRGEGQKAKLYCAPIKGHSYVFWYQQVLKNEFKFLISFQNENVFDETGMPKERFSAKCLPNSPCSLEIQATKLEDSAVYFCASSQPRDRGFIEQFFGPGTRLTVL.